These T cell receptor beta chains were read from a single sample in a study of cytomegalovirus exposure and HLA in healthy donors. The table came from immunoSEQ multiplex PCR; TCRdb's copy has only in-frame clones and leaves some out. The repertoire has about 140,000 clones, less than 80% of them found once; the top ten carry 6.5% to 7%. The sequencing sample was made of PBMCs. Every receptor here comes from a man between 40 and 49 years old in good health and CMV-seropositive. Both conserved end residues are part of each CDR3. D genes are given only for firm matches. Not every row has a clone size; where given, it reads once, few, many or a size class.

TGTGCCAGCAGCTTAGAGGCGGAGAGCAATCAGCCCCAGCATTTT,CASSLEAESNQPQHF,.,.,TRBJ1-5,TRBV7-2
TGTGCCAGCAGCGCCCCCTCCTCCTACGAGCAGTACTTC,CASSAPSSYEQYF,.,.,TRBJ2-7,TRBV9
TGCGCCAGCAGCGGCAGGGGCGTCACTGAAGCTTTCTTT,CASSGRGVTEAFF,.,.,TRBJ1-1,TRBV5-1
TGTGCCAGCAGCGGGACTAGCGGGTCGACGGCGCAGTACTTC,CASSGTSGSTAQYF,.,TRBD2,TRBJ2-7,TRBV9
TGTGCCAGCAGCCGAGGGGGGGGGACTGAAGCTTTCTTT,CASSRGGGTEAFF,once,.,TRBJ1-1,TRBV6-5
TGTGCCAGCAGCGAGGGGGCGTGGAGGGGCCAGTACTTC,CASSEGAWRGQYF,.,.,TRBJ2-5,TRBV9
TGTGCCAGCAGTTACTCGGGGGGGGAAGGCACTGAAGCTTTCTTT,CASSYSGGEGTEAFF,few,.,TRBJ1-1,TRBV6-5
TGTGCCAGCGATAACAGGGGCTCCTACGAGCAGTACTTC,CASDNRGSYEQYF,.,TRBD1,TRBJ2-7,TRBV5-6
TGTGCCAGCAGAAGAGACAGGGCAAATCAGCCCCAGCATTTT,CASRRDRANQPQHF,few,TRBD1,TRBJ1-5,TRBV6-6
TGTGCCAGCAGTACCGTGCGGACTAGCGCCTACTCAGATACGCAGTATTTT,CASSTVRTSAYSDTQYF,.,TRBD2,TRBJ2-3,TRBV28
TGTGCCACCGTGAGCTCCTACAATGAGCAGTTCTTC,CATVSSYNEQFF,.,.,TRBJ2-1,TRBV7-9
TGTGCCAGCAGTGCAACACTACAAACCGGGGAGCTGTTTTTT,CASSATLQTGELFF,.,.,TRBJ2-2,TRBV25-1
TGTGCCTGGAGCGACAGAACCTACGAGCAGTACTTC,CAWSDRTYEQYF,.,.,TRBJ2-7,TRBV30
TGTGCCAGTAGTACCAGGGACATCGACACTGAAGCTTTCTTT,CASSTRDIDTEAFF,.,.,TRBJ1-1,TRBV19
TGTGCCGGCGCTAGCGGGGATGAGCAGTTCTTC,CAGASGDEQFF,.,TRBD2,TRBJ2-1,TRBV28
TGCAGCGTTGAAGGGGCGGGCAGGGGCAACTACGAGCAGTACTTC,CSVEGAGRGNYEQYF,.,.,TRBJ2-7,TRBV29-1
TGCGCCAGCAGCCAACCCCGGACAGGGGGATCCTACGAGCAGTACTTC,CASSQPRTGGSYEQYF,.,TRBD1,TRBJ2-7,TRBV4-1
TGTGCCAGCAGTCTATTACAGGGGGCTATTGCCTACGAGCAGTACTTC,CASSLLQGAIAYEQYF,few,TRBD1,TRBJ2-7,TRBV28
TGTGCCAGCAGTTTATCGGGGCACAATGAGCAGTTCTTC,CASSLSGHNEQFF,once,.,TRBJ2-1,TRBV27
TGTGCCAAAGCCCTTTACGGGTATACCTACGAGCAGTACTTC,CAKALYGYTYEQYF,.,.,TRBJ2-7,TRBV6-1